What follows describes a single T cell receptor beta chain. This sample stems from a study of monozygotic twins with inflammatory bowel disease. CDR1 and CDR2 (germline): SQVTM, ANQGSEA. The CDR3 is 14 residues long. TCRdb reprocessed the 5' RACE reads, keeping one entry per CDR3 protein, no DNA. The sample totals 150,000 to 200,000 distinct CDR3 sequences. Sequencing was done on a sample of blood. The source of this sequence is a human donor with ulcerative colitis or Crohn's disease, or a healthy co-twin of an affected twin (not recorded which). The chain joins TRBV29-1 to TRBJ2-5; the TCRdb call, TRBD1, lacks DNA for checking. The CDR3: CSVIQGSRQETQYF.